One sample yielded the 16 T cell receptor beta chains listed below, sequenced in a study of CD8 T cells in ankylosing spondylitis. Study-wide points: Blood from ankylosing spondylitis patients appeared to carry a characteristic roughly 8-variant TCR beta motif.

TCRdb independently ran MiXCR on the 5' RACE reads; one entry per CDR3 protein. The repertoire holds 500,000 to 650,000 distinct CDR3 sequences, roughly 5.3% seen once, with roughly 3.5% in the top ten. No antigen is known for these receptors. The specimen sequenced was blood, either unsorted or a sorted T cell fraction (not recorded which). These receptor sequences come from a male donor with ankylosing spondylitis.

There are many counts of this clonotype. V usage is TRBV28 and J usage is TRBJ1-1, with D uncertain. This CDR3 spans 12 amino acids. V lost 7 bases to trimming and J lost 10 bases, with 16 bases between them. Looked up from germline, CDR1 is MDHEN and CDR2 is SYDVKM. The DNA of the CDR3 is TGTGCCAGCATCCAAGGACGTGAGGGAGCTTTCTTT. It codes for CASIQGREGAFF.

The table lists this clonotype with many counts. The V call is TRBV6-2 or TRBV6-3, the J call TRBJ2-1; 14 bases are shared with TRBD2. CDR3 length: 17 residues. CDR1 is MNHEY and CDR2 is SVGEGT in the germline V gene. The V segment lost 7 bases and the J segment 14 bases; nucleotides outside the gene matches: 19. DNA for the CDR3: TGTGCCAGCACAACCTCCTCCGGGACTAGCGGGAGAGGGGTAGAGTTCTTC. It specifies CASTTSSGTSGRGVEFF.

This clonotype was observed a handful of times. This chain links TRBV20-1 with TRBJ2-7; D is unresolved. V lost 2 bases and J lost 9, with 14 bases in between. The CDR3 covers 12 residues. Germline V gene data show CDR1 as DFQATT and CDR2 as SNEGSKA (reference sequence). The CDR3 is CSARSDWGGQYF. CDR3 coding DNA: TGCAGTGCTAGAAGCGATTGGGGTGGGCAGTACTTC.

The sample holds many counts of this clonotype. J is TRBJ1-6 and V is TRBV5-1; D not certain. There are 15 residues in the CDR3. V lost 0 bases and J lost 10, with 14 bases in between. Germline-derived CDR1 and CDR2 are SGHRS and YFSETQ. The CDR3 reads CASSLVSGLRSPLHF. DNA of the CDR3: TGCGCCAGCAGCTTGGTGTCGGGCCTCAGGTCACCCCTCCACTTT.

The chain combines TRBV2 with TRBJ2-1; 8 bases are a match to TRBD2. Germline V gives CDR1 SNHLY, CDR2 FYNNEI. This CDR3 comprises 14 residues. The trim removed 8 bases at V and 6 bases at J, leaving 9 bases unmatched. CDR3 residues: CASLGTSRPNEQFF. CDR3 sequence (DNA): TGTGCCAGCCTCGGGACTAGTAGACCCAATGAGCAGTTCTTC.

This clonotype appeared many times. V is TRBV7-9 and J is TRBJ2-2, with D hard to call. CDR3 length: 15 amino acids. The V and J ends lost 2 bases and 2 bases respectively, with 9 bases between them. The germline CDR1 and CDR2 sequences are SEHNR and FQNEAQ (reference sequence). The CDR3 spells CASSLMVLNTGELFF. As DNA, the CDR3 is TGTGCCAGCAGCTTAATGGTGCTAAACACCGGGGAGCTGTTTTTT.

This clonotype was seen ten or more times. The chain carries TRBV5-1 and TRBJ2-1; 11 bases align to TRBD2. Looked up from germline, CDR1 is SGHRS and CDR2 is YFSETQ. CDR3 length equals 16 residues. Trimming cost V 2 bases and J 7 bases; bases outside gene matches: 8. CDR3 bases: TGCGCCAGCAGCTTTCCGGGACTAGCGGAGGGGAATGAGCAGTTCTTC. It is translated as CASSFPGLAEGNEQFF.

This clonotype was seen ten or more times. V and J are TRBV29-1 and TRBJ2-5, with 12 bases fitting TRBD1. The germline V gene has CDR1 SQVTM and CDR2 ANQGSEA. Trimming took 5 bases from V and 5 from J; bases not matched to a gene: 6. The CDR3 sequence is 14 residues long. Here the CDR3 reads CSVRDRGLLETQYF. The CDR3 DNA sequence: TGCAGCGTTCGGGACAGGGGGCTTTTGGAGACCCAGTACTTC.

CDR3 DNA sequence: TGTGCCAGCAGTTACTCACCCCCGTCTCGGCTTAACAATGAGCAGTTCTTC. This encodes CASSYSPPSRLNNEQFF. The genes are TRBV6-5 and TRBJ2-1; D not resolved. This CDR3 is built from 17 residues. Trimming took off 0 bases at V and 5 bases at J, with 17 bases between the two ends. The germline CDR1 and CDR2 sequences are MNHEY and SVGAGI.

The chain carries TRBV15 and TRBJ2-6; tentatively, D is TRBD1 or TRBD2 (5 bases each). The germline gives CDR1 LNHNV, CDR2 YYDKDF (reference sequence). This CDR3 comprises 20 residues. V lost 4 bases and J 1 base, leaving 23 bases between the germline ends. CDR3 DNA sequence: TGTGCCACCAGCAAGAAATTAGCCGGGACGGTAGCTTCTGGGGCCAACGTCCTGACTTTC. It translates to CATSKKLAGTVASGANVLTF.

At least ten counts were recorded for this clonotype. The chain carries TRBV4-3 and TRBJ2-5; the D is unclear. V was trimmed by 0 bases and J by 4 bases, leaving 9 bases between them. Germline V lookup: CDR1 LGHNA, CDR2 YSLEER. The CDR3 extends over 14 amino acids. The CDR3 DNA sequence: TGCGCCAGCAGCCAAGACAGGCAGTCAGAGACCCAGTACTTC. Protein: CASSQDRQSETQYF.

This clonotype was seen at least ten times. This chain uses TRBV5-1 with TRBJ1-1; TRBD1 might be the D (6 bases). The CDR3 consists of 13 residues. Trimming cost V 4 bases and J 11 bases, with 18 bases left between them. Germline CDR1 SGHRS, CDR2 YFSETQ. The CDR3 DNA is TGCGCCAGCAGCCCACCGGACAGTACTGCGGCTTTCTTT. It specifies CASSPPDSTAAFF.

This clonotype has a count of ten or more. The V call is TRBV4-1, the J call TRBJ2-1; D unresolved. The length of the CDR3 is 13 residues. The germline V gene has CDR1 MGHRA and CDR2 YSYEKL. Trimming removed 2 bases at V and 6 bases at J, with 8 bases between. In DNA form, the CDR3 reads TGCGCCAGCAGCCAAAGTGGCCTCAATGAGCAGTTCTTC. The encoded protein is CASSQSGLNEQFF.

Many counts were recorded for this clonotype. The chain employs TRBV6-1 and TRBJ1-6, with D perhaps TRBD1 (6 bases). Deletions cut 5 bases from V and 13 bases from J, with 18 bases between. The CDR3 has 14 amino acids. The V gene's germline CDR1 is MNHNS and CDR2 SASEGT. CDR3 sequence (DNA): TGTGCCAGCAGTAGGGGTGGGGGGGCTTATCCCCTCCACTTT. Its protein product is CASSRGGGAYPLHF.

There are many counts of this clonotype. The V and J genes are TRBV5-1 and TRBJ1-1; D gene ambiguous. The V end was cut by 6 bases, the J end by 1 base, with 13 bases between. The CDR3 consists of 14 residues. CDR1 is SGHRS, CDR2 YFSETQ, per germline. CDR3 DNA: TGCGCCAGCACGCCCGGGCCGCCGAACACTGAAGCTTTCTTT. Its translation is CASTPGPPNTEAFF.

This clonotype was found many times. The chain couples TRBV12-3 or TRBV12-4 to TRBJ1-2; unclear D gene. V was trimmed by 6 bases and J by 8 bases, leaving 16 bases between them. The CDR3 runs to 13 residues. The CDR3 reads CASSYGNHKGYTF. The CDR3 region has the DNA TGTGCCAGCAGCTACGGGAATCACAAGGGCTACACCTTC.